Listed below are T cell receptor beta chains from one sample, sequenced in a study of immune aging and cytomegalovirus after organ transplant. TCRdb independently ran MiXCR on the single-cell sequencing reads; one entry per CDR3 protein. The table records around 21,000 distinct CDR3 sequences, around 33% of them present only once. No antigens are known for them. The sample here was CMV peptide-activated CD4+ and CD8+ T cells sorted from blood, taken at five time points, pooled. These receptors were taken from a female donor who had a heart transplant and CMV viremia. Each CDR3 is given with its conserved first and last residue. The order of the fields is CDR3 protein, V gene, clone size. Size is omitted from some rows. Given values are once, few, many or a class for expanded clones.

CASSQDSPSAGRAGELFF TRBV4-2 few
CASSLARLEGDTQYF TRBV7-9 .
CARLAGDGYTF TRBV5-1 .
CASSFSPVEQYF TRBV2 .
CASSQEELREQFF TRBV3-1 few
CASSLSDTDTQYF TRBV7-7 .
CASSTTSGTKNIQYF TRBV7-8 many
CASSSHTQYF TRBV7-2 .
CASSMWNYGYTF TRBV19 .
CASSSQTDYEQYF TRBV11-1 .